These T cell receptor beta chains were read from a single sample in a study of CD8+ T cells in alopecia areata. The repertoire was sequenced with immunoSEQ multiplex PCR; TCRdb's copy has only in-frame clones and lacks some. The data hold 200,000 to 250,000 clones, with 43% observed a single time. The source material was CD4+ T cells sorted from blood, sampled between weeks 36 and 40, from a patient treated with tofacitinib. All receptors derive from a human donor with alopecia areata. Both conserved end residues are part of each CDR3. D genes are given only for firm matches. The size field is filled for only some rows; it gives once, few, many or a size class.

clone size	D gene	J gene	V gene	CDR3 DNA	CDR3 protein
NA	NA	TRBJ2-2	TRBV15	TGTGCCACCAGCAGAGTAGGAGTCGGGGAGCTGTTTTTT	CATSRVGVGELFF
NA	TRBD1	TRBJ1-1	TRBV5-8	TGTGCCAGCAGCTCCCAAGGACAGGGGCGAGATGCTTTCTTT	CASSSQGQGRDAFF
few	TRBD1	TRBJ2-3	TRBV2	TGTGCCAGCAGTAGGGACAGTGGAAGCACAGATACGCAGTATTTT	CASSRDSGSTDTQYF
NA	TRBD2	TRBJ2-1	TRBV20-1	TGCAGGGCTAGCGGATACAATGAGCAGTTCTTC	CRASGYNEQFF
NA	TRBD1	TRBJ1-1	TRBV11-2	TGTGCCAGCAGCTCCCGTCCGGGACAGTGGAAGAACACTGAAGCTTTCTTT	CASSSRPGQWKNTEAFF
few	TRBD1	TRBJ2-2	TRBV10-3	TGTGCCATCAGGGGACAGGGGTCCACCCATGGGCTGTTTTTT	CAIRGQGSTHGLFF
NA	NA	TRBJ1-4	TRBV27	TGTGCCAGCAGCAGGGCCACTAATGAAAAACTGTTTTTT	CASSRATNEKLFF
NA	TRBD2	TRBJ2-1	TRBV7-7	TGTGCTAGCAGCTCCAGACTAGCGGGAATCAATGAGCAGTTCTTC	CASSSRLAGINEQFF
NA	TRBD1	TRBJ2-4	TRBV19	TGTGCCAGTAGTAGGGACAGGTCATCTATTCAGTACTTC	CASSRDRSSIQYF
once	NA	TRBJ2-6	TRBV27	TGTGCCAGCAGTTTCGCTGGGGCCAACGTCCTGACTTTC	CASSFAGANVLTF
NA	NA	TRBJ1-1	TRBV25-1	TGTGCCAGCAGGAAGCAGGGTGTTGACACTGAAGCTTTCTTT	CASRKQGVDTEAFF
NA	NA	TRBJ2-7	TRBV30	TGTGCCTGGGGGACGGTTGAAACCGAGCAGTACTTC	CAWGTVETEQYF
NA	NA	TRBJ2-1	TRBV27	TGTGCCACTGCGTCCCTTTTGATGCAATCCTACAATGAGCAGTTCTTC	CATASLLMQSYNEQFF
few	NA	TRBJ1-5	TRBV7-9	TGTGCCAGCAGCTGGGACAGCAATCAGCCCCAGCATTTT	CASSWDSNQPQHF
once	TRBD2	TRBJ2-1	TRBV5-1	TGCGCCAGCAGCCCCGGACTAGCATTATCCTACAATGAGCAGTTCTTC	CASSPGLALSYNEQFF
NA	NA	TRBJ2-1	TRBV14	TGTGCCAGCAGCCAGGACCTACGGAGTGAGCAGTTCTTC	CASSQDLRSEQFF
few	TRBD1	TRBJ2-7	TRBV19	TGTGCCAGTAGACCAAACCGGGACAGGCCGTACGAGCAGTACTTC	CASRPNRDRPYEQYF
NA	NA	TRBJ1-2	TRBV2	TGTGCCAGAAGTAGGCCACGGGGGACCTATGGCTACACCTTC	CARSRPRGTYGYTF
few	TRBD1	TRBJ1-5	TRBV6-5	TGTGCCAGCAGGCCCGGGGGACAGGCTAATCAGCCCCAGCATTTT	CASRPGGQANQPQHF
NA	NA	TRBJ1-1	TRBV5-8	TGTGCCAGCAGGATACGGGTGAACACTGAAGCTTTCTTT	CASRIRVNTEAFF
once	TRBD1	TRBJ2-3	TRBV2	TGTGCCAGCGGAAGGACAGGCAGCACAGATACGCAGTATTTT	CASGRTGSTDTQYF
few	TRBD1	TRBJ2-7	TRBV18	TGTGCCAGCTCACCTAGGACAGGGAGAAGCTACGAGCAGTACTTC	CASSPRTGRSYEQYF
NA	TRBD2	TRBJ2-7	TRBV9	TGTGCCAGCAGCGTAAGCCTAGACAGTGCGCTAGCGGGCGGAACTTACTACGAGCAGTACTTC	CASSVSLDSALAGGTYYEQYF
NA	NA	TRBJ2-3	TRBV13	TGTGCCAGCAGCCCCTGGGGCCGGGTAAATACGCAGTATTTT	CASSPWGRVNTQYF
NA	TRBD1	TRBJ2-3	TRBV30	TGTGCCTGGAATCGGGACAGGGGAAGCACAGATACGCAGTATTTT	CAWNRDRGSTDTQYF
NA	TRBD2	TRBJ2-5	TRBV5-1	TGCGCCAGCAGCTTGGTTTCCGGGAGGGTTGTGGAGACCCAGTACTTC	CASSLVSGRVVETQYF
NA	NA	TRBJ2-2	TRBV5-1	TGCGCCAGCAGCCTTGGACTTGATACCGGGGAGCTGTTTTTT	CASSLGLDTGELFF
NA	NA	TRBJ2-7	TRBV4-1	TGCGCCAGCAGCCCACGGACAGAATCCTACGAGCAGTACTTC	CASSPRTESYEQYF
NA	NA	TRBJ2-1	TRBV11-1	TGTGCCATCTCTACCGTGGGAGCGGTAGCCTACAATGAGCAGTTCTTC	CAISTVGAVAYNEQFF
many	NA	TRBJ2-5	TRBV29-1	TGCAGCGCGCGACTGGACAGCGGCGAGACCCAGTACTTC	CSARLDSGETQYF
few	TRBD1	TRBJ2-5	TRBV10-3	TGTGCCATCAGAGAGGACAGGGGGCTGGAGACCCAGTACTTC	CAIREDRGLETQYF
few	NA	TRBJ1-5	TRBV6-5	TGTGCCAGCAGTTACGGGGCAGGATATCAGCCCCAGCATTTT	CASSYGAGYQPQHF
NA	TRBD1	TRBJ2-1	TRBV5-1	TGCGCCAGCAGCACCGGGACAGGCGGACGTGAGCAGTTCTTC	CASSTGTGGREQFF
few	NA	TRBJ2-5	TRBV29-1	TGCAGCGTTGAAGAGGGATTTAGGGAGACCCAGTACTTC	CSVEEGFRETQYF
NA	NA	TRBJ2-7	TRBV20-1	TGCAGTGCTCCAACCCGGCAGGTTCAGTACTTC	CSAPTRQVQYF
NA	NA	TRBJ1-2	TRBV13	TGTGCCAGCAGCTCCGAGGTCGGCTCAAACTATGGCTACACCTTC	CASSSEVGSNYGYTF
NA	NA	TRBJ2-5	TRBV2	TGTGCCAGCAGTGAGGGTAGCGGAGGGGGAAAAGAGACCCAGTACTTC	CASSEGSGGGKETQYF
few	NA	TRBJ2-1	TRBV6-6	TGTGCCACTCAGAGGAGGAACTACAATGAGCAGTTCTTC	CATQRRNYNEQFF
few	NA	TRBJ2-7	TRBV5-1	TGCGCCAGCAGCTGGCGGGCAGGGGCCTCCTACGAGCAGTACTTC	CASSWRAGASYEQYF
NA	TRBD2	TRBJ2-1	TRBV29-1	TGCAGCGTTGCTAGCGGGAGGCACAATGAGCAGTTCTTC	CSVASGRHNEQFF
NA	TRBD2	TRBJ2-7	TRBV2	TGTGCCAGCAGGATGCCGGGACGGGAGGTCTACGAGCAGTACTTC	CASRMPGREVYEQYF
NA	NA	TRBJ2-3	TRBV9	TGTGCCAGCAGCGAGAGGGCAGATACGCAGTATTTT	CASSERADTQYF
few	NA	TRBJ2-5	TRBV30	TGTGCCTGTCCGGGACGAACCTTTACGGAGACCCAGTACTTC	CACPGRTFTETQYF
medium-sized	NA	TRBJ2-7	TRBV6-5	TGTGCCAGCAGTTACTCCCGGGACAATTACTACGAGCAGTACTTC	CASSYSRDNYYEQYF
NA	NA	TRBJ2-5	TRBV7-3	TGTGCCAGCAGCTTGCGGGCCCAAGAGACCCAGTACTTC	CASSLRAQETQYF
few	NA	TRBJ1-5	TRBV29-1	TGCAGCGCAAGGACAGTCGGTCAGCCCCAGCATTTT	CSARTVGQPQHF
NA	TRBD1	TRBJ2-5	TRBV7-2	TGTGCCAGCAGCTTAGCCGGGACAGGGAGTTCGAAGACCCAGTACTTC	CASSLAGTGSSKTQYF